The 28 T cell receptor beta chains listed next were all sequenced from one sample in a study of OX40 agonist ivuxolimab in advanced cancers. Profiled with immunoSEQ multiplex PCR; TCRdb holds only in-frame clones, not every one. This sample carries about 52,000 clones, over 80% of them seen once, and the ten largest clones take roughly 22%. Sequences were derived from CD4+ or CD8+ T cells sorted from blood, sampled in a trial of the OX40 agonist ivuxolimab. The source of these receptors is an adult with an advanced solid tumor such as melanoma, head and neck, liver or kidney cancer.

The rearrangement joins TRBV1 to TRBJ2-2; the table's D call of TRBD2 was not tested on the DNA. TRBV1 is termed a pseudogene. The CDR3 spans 13 residues. CDR3: CTSSPTSTGELFF. The CDR3 coding sequence is TGCACCAGCAGCCCCACTTCCACCGGGGAGCTGTTTTTT.

V usage is TRBV27 and J usage is TRBJ1-1; 8 bases agree with TRBD1. With V trimmed by 4 bases and J by 6 bases, 13 bases remained unmatched. This CDR3 is 16 amino acids long. Germline CDR1 is MNHEY and CDR2 is SMNVEV (reference sequence). For the CDR3, the DNA is TGTGCCAGCAGTTCCCCGACAGGGGAGCGCCCCGCTGAAGCTTTCTTT. It translates to CASSSPTGERPAEAFF.

The gene calls are TRBV10-3 and TRBJ2-1; D unclear. V was clipped by 2 bases and J by 3 bases, with 11 bases between them. CDR1 and CDR2 from the germline V gene are ENHRY and SYGVKD. The CDR3 length is 15 residues. The CDR3, as DNA: TGTGCCATCAGTGAGCCTGAGCTTCTCTACAATGAGCAGTTCTTC. Its translation: CAISEPELLYNEQFF.

The V call is TRBV6-6, the J call TRBJ2-3; 8 bases are shared with TRBD1. Germline CDR1 and CDR2: MNHNY and SVGAGI (reference sequence). The trim removed 6 bases at V and 4 bases at J, leaving 9 bases unmatched. The length of the CDR3 is 15 residues. The CDR3 loop is CASRDWTGRADTQYF. Written as DNA, the CDR3 is TGTGCCAGCAGGGATTGGACAGGGCGGGCAGATACGCAGTATTTT.

The chain combines TRBV5-6 with TRBJ1-4, with TRBD1 as a possible D gene (5 bases). Germline V gene data show CDR1 as SGHDT and CDR2 as YYEEEE. The CDR3 is 14 amino acids. Trimming removed 1 base at V and 4 bases at J, with 8 bases between. CDR3 nucleotides: TGTGCCAGCAGCTTGTCAGGGTTTAATGAAAAACTGTTTTTT. The encoded protein is CASSLSGFNEKLFF. The variable domain in full, with the rest retrieved from reference TRBV5-6 and TRBJ1-4, is DAGVTQSPTHLIKTRGQQVTLRCSPKSGHDTVSWYQQALGQGPQFIFQYYEEEERQRGNFPDRFSGHQFPNYSSELNVNALLLGDSALYLCASSLSGFNEKLFFGSGTQLSVL.

The CDR3 loop reads CASSQDGVGYEQFF. CDR3 sequence (DNA): TGCGCCAGCAGCCAAGATGGGGTGGGGTATGAGCAGTTCTTC. The chain links TRBV4-3 to TRBJ2-1; D gene uncertain. The CDR3 extends over 14 amino acids. V dropped 0 bases and J dropped 8 bases, with 11 bases sitting between them. Germline values: CDR1 LGHNA, CDR2 YSLEER.

The J gene is TRBJ2-5, the V gene TRBV11-2, with D perhaps matching TRBD1 or TRBD2 (6 bases each). The V end was cut by 4 bases, the J end by 5 bases, with 11 bases between. The CDR3 runs to 13 residues. The germline CDR1 and CDR2 sequences are SGHAT and FQNNGV. The CDR3 DNA reads TGTGCCAGCAGCTCTCAGGGGAGGGAGACCCAGTACTTC. Protein product: CASSSQGRETQYF.

V gene TRBV29-1 combines with J gene TRBJ2-1; 11 bases line up with TRBD1. The CDR3 sequence is 14 residues long. CDR1 is SQVTM, CDR2 ANQGSEA, per germline. With V trimmed by 4 bases and J by 8 bases, 7 bases remained unmatched. The CDR3: CSVAEDRGPDEQFF. The DNA of the CDR3 is TGCAGCGTTGCAGAGGACAGGGGGCCGGATGAGCAGTTCTTC.

The chain is built from TRBV5-6 and TRBJ2-1; TRBD2 is a possible D gene (6 bases). Germline loops: CDR1 SGHDT, CDR2 YYEEEE. V gave up 4 bases and J gave up 5 bases, with 19 bases separating them. The CDR3 totals 16 residues. The CDR3 protein is CASSGPYGSVDNEQFF. In nucleotides, the CDR3 is TGTGCCAGCAGCGGGCCTTACGGGAGTGTCGACAATGAGCAGTTCTTC. The complete variable domain, with remaining parts taken from reference TRBV5-6 and TRBJ2-1, reads DAGVTQSPTHLIKTRGQQVTLRCSPKSGHDTVSWYQQALGQGPQFIFQYYEEEERQRGNFPDRFSGHQFPNYSSELNVNALLLGDSALYLCASSGPYGSVDNEQFFGPGTRLTVL.

This chain links TRBV5-1 with TRBJ2-1; TRBD2 aligns across 11 bases. This CDR3 is 18 amino acids long. The germline CDR1 and CDR2 sequences are SGHRS and YFSETQ. The trim removed 0 bases at V and 1 base at J, leaving 6 bases unmatched. The DNA for the CDR3 is TGCGCCAGCAGCTTGGAACTAGCGGGAGCTGGTTCCTACAATGAGCAGTTCTTC. Protein product: CASSLELAGAGSYNEQFF.

V usage is TRBV7-9 and J usage is TRBJ1-1, with a weak D call TRBD1 (5 bases). V was clipped by 2 bases and J by 6 bases, with 22 bases between them. CDR1 SEHNR and CDR2 FQNEAQ come from the germline V gene (reference sequence). This CDR3 is built from 17 residues. The CDR3 spells CASSLSSVGPGRSEAFF. In DNA, the CDR3 is TGTGCCAGCAGCTTAAGTAGTGTGGGCCCGGGGCGATCTGAAGCTTTCTTT. Based on the CDR3 plus reference TRBV7-9 and TRBJ1-1, the full variable domain is DTGVSQNPRHKITKRGQNVTFRCDPISEHNRLYWYRQTLGQGPEFLTYFQNEAQLEKSRLLSDRFSAERPKGSFSTLEIQRTEQGDSAMYLCASSLSSVGPGRSEAFFGQGTRLTVV.

This rearrangement joins TRBV28 to TRBJ2-7; the D gene is possibly TRBD1 (6 bases). Germline V lookup: CDR1 MDHEN, CDR2 SYDVKM. Trimming removed 6 bases from V and 2 bases from J, with 11 bases in between. The CDR3 runs 13 residues. CDR3 amino acids: CASRPGAAYEQYF. For the CDR3, the DNA is TGTGCCAGCAGACCAGGGGCTGCCTACGAGCAGTACTTC. The full variable domain, completed using reference TRBV28 and TRBJ2-7, is DVKVTQSSRYLVKRTGEKVFLECVQDMDHENMFWYRQDPGLGLRLIYFSYDVKMKEKGDIPEGYSVSREKKERFSLILESASTNQTSMYLCASRPGAAYEQYFGPGTRLTVT.

The rearrangement joins TRBV19 to TRBJ1-1; D is undetermined. V lost 2 bases to trimming and J lost 11 bases, with 12 bases between them. Germline assignment: CDR1 LNHDA and CDR2 SQIVND (reference sequence). The CDR3 is 12 residues long. The CDR3 reads CASSILNQGAFF. The CDR3 nucleotides read TGTGCCAGTAGTATACTAAACCAAGGGGCTTTCTTT.

This clone was observed a single time. This chain links TRBV6-5 with TRBJ2-1; D is possibly TRBD2 (6 bases). The CDR3 has 15 residues. Germline CDR1 is MNHEY and CDR2 is SVGAGI. Trimming took off 0 bases at V and 9 bases at J, with 15 bases between the two ends. The CDR3 spells CASSYSERVLGEQFF. The CDR3 nucleotides are TGTGCCAGCAGTTACTCGGAGCGGGTGTTAGGTGAGCAGTTCTTC.

V and J are TRBV7-9 and TRBJ2-1; TRBD2 aligns across 14 bases. CDR3 length: 17 residues. CDR1 SEHNR and CDR2 FQNEAQ come from the germline V gene (reference sequence). V lost 5 bases and J lost 3; bases outside the gene matches: 6. The CDR3 DNA follows: TGTGCCAGCAGCCTTGGGACTAGCGGGAGCGGCTACAATGAGCAGTTCTTC. Translation gives CASSLGTSGSGYNEQFF.

The V call is TRBV10-3, the J call TRBJ1-2; D gene unclear. Germline assignment: CDR1 ENHRY and CDR2 SYGVKD. The V end lost 6 bases, the J end lost 3 bases, and 11 bases lay between the germline ends. The CDR3 totals 13 residues. In nucleotides, the CDR3 is TGTGCCATCAGCCATGGGAGGGACTATGGCTACACCTTC. Its translation is CAISHGRDYGYTF.

This chain joins TRBV19 and TRBJ2-3; D is perhaps TRBD2 (6 bases). Trimming shortened V by 6 bases and J by 2 bases, and 15 bases separated the two germline ends. CDR3 length: 15 residues. Per germline, CDR1 LNHDA and CDR2 SQIVND (reference sequence). The CDR3 sequence: CASSTAGRNTDTQYF. In DNA, the CDR3 is TGTGCCAGTAGCACCGCGGGACGCAACACAGATACGCAGTATTTT. Filled out from reference TRBV19 and TRBJ2-3, the complete variable domain reads DGGITQSPKYLFRKEGQNVTLSCEQNLNHDAMYWYRQDPGQGLRLIYYSQIVNDFQKGDIAEGYSVSREKKESFPLTVTSAQKNPTAFYLCASSTAGRNTDTQYFGPGTRLTVL.

The chain is built from TRBV4-1 and TRBJ1-6; TRBD1 matches 7 bases. The CDR3 length is 12 residues. The germline V gene has CDR1 MGHRA and CDR2 YSYEKL. V was clipped by 8 bases and J by 7 bases; unmatched bases: 2. The CDR3 loop reads CASRTGNSPLHF. Here the CDR3 DNA reads TGCGCCAGCCGGACAGGCAATTCACCCCTCCACTTT.

The V call is TRBV27, the J call TRBJ2-1; D is undetermined. Germline lookup yields CDR1 MNHEY and CDR2 SMNVEV (reference sequence). Trimming left V 6 bases short and J 4 bases short, with 16 bases between. The CDR3 runs 15 residues. The CDR3 reads CASSRGTSGYNEQFF. In DNA form, the CDR3 reads TGTGCCAGCAGCCGTGGAACCTCCGGGTACAATGAGCAGTTCTTC.

The V call is TRBV4-3, the J call TRBJ2-2; no definite D call. The V and J ends lost 0 bases and 0 bases respectively, with 8 bases between them. The CDR3 runs 16 residues. Germline lookup yields CDR1 LGHNA and CDR2 YSLEER. This chain's CDR3 is CASSQDGLTNTGELFF. CDR3 nucleotide sequence: TGCGCCAGCAGCCAAGATGGGCTAACGAACACCGGGGAGCTGTTTTTT.

The gene calls are TRBV28 and TRBJ2-2; 7 bases fit TRBD1. V trimming: 5 bases; J trimming: 3 bases; junction bases outside the gene matches: 0. The CDR3 is 13 amino acids. The germline CDR1 and CDR2 sequences are MDHEN and SYDVKM. CDR3 in DNA: TGTGCCAGCAGTGACAGGGACACCGGGGAGCTGTTTTTT. Translated, it gives CASSDRDTGELFF.

This clone showed up just once. This chain links TRBV5-4 with TRBJ2-7; 9 nucleotides agree with TRBD1. This CDR3 region has 17 residues. Germline CDR1 and CDR2: SGHNT and YYREEE (reference sequence). V lost 3 bases to trimming and J lost 1 base; unmatched junction nucleotides: 11. The CDR3 region has the DNA TGTGCCAGCAGCTCTCTGTCAGGGACAGGGAAATCCTACGAGCAGTACTTC. Translation: CASSSLSGTGKSYEQYF.

This clone was recorded a few times. The chain has TRBV7-6 and TRBJ2-1; D is tentatively TRBD1 or TRBD2 (5 bases each). Per the germline V gene, CDR1 is SGHVS and CDR2 is FNYEAQ. Trimming took 1 base from V and 10 from J, leaving 17 bases between them. This CDR3 is 15 amino acids long. The CDR3 nucleotides are TGTGCCAGCAGCTTAGAGGTTGGGGGATTGCGGGAGCAGTTCTTC. It specifies CASSLEVGGLREQFF.

This chain links TRBV29-1 with TRBJ2-2; D is possibly TRBD2 (5 bases). The CDR3 loop spans 13 amino acids. Germline CDR1 SQVTM, CDR2 ANQGSEA. Trimming cost V 6 bases and J 3 bases, with 11 bases left between them. This CDR3 reads CSVRGSYTGELFF. CDR3 bases: TGCAGCGTACGGGGTTCGTACACCGGGGAGCTGTTTTTT.

The chain recombines TRBV19 with TRBJ2-2; 8 nucleotides match TRBD1. The CDR3 extends over 15 amino acids. V shed 8 bases and J 5 bases; nucleotides not matched to a gene: 10. Germline CDR1 reads LNHDA; CDR2 reads SQIVND (reference sequence). The CDR3 is CASLRDRGGTGELFF. The CDR3 coding sequence is TGTGCCAGTCTCCGTGACAGGGGTGGGACCGGGGAGCTGTTTTTT. The full variable domain, with the rest looked up from reference TRBV19 and TRBJ2-2, is DGGITQSPKYLFRKEGQNVTLSCEQNLNHDAMYWYRQDPGQGLRLIYYSQIVNDFQKGDIAEGYSVSREKKESFPLTVTSAQKNPTAFYLCASLRDRGGTGELFFGEGSRLTVL.

The chain couples TRBV6-5 to TRBJ2-7; TRBD2 might be the D (5 bases). The germline V gene has CDR1 MNHEY and CDR2 SVGAGI. CDR3 length equals 14 residues. V lost 2 bases to trimming and J lost 3 bases, with 11 bases between them. DNA for the CDR3: TGTGCCAGCAGTTACGTGGGAGTAGGCTACGAGCAGTACTTC. It is translated as CASSYVGVGYEQYF.

The chain links TRBV4-3 to TRBJ1-1; D unresolved. CDR1 is LGHNA and CDR2 is YSLEER in the germline V gene. Between the trimmed V and J ends, which lost 1 base and 0 bases, there was a span of 12 bases. CDR3 length: 16 residues. CDR3 in DNA: TGCGCCAGCAGCCAAGTCTTCCAAATTATGAACACTGAAGCTTTCTTT. This gives the protein CASSQVFQIMNTEAFF.

The V gene is TRBV9, the J gene TRBJ2-1, with TRBD2 matching 8 bases. Germline V gene lookup returns CDR1 SGDLS and CDR2 YYNGEE. The J segment lost 5 bases and the V segment lost 0 bases, leaving 7 bases of the junction unmatched. The CDR3 covers 16 residues. The CDR3 DNA reads as TGTGCCAGCAGCGTAGAACCGGGAGGGGTCCACAATGAGCAGTTCTTC. Translated: CASSVEPGGVHNEQFF.